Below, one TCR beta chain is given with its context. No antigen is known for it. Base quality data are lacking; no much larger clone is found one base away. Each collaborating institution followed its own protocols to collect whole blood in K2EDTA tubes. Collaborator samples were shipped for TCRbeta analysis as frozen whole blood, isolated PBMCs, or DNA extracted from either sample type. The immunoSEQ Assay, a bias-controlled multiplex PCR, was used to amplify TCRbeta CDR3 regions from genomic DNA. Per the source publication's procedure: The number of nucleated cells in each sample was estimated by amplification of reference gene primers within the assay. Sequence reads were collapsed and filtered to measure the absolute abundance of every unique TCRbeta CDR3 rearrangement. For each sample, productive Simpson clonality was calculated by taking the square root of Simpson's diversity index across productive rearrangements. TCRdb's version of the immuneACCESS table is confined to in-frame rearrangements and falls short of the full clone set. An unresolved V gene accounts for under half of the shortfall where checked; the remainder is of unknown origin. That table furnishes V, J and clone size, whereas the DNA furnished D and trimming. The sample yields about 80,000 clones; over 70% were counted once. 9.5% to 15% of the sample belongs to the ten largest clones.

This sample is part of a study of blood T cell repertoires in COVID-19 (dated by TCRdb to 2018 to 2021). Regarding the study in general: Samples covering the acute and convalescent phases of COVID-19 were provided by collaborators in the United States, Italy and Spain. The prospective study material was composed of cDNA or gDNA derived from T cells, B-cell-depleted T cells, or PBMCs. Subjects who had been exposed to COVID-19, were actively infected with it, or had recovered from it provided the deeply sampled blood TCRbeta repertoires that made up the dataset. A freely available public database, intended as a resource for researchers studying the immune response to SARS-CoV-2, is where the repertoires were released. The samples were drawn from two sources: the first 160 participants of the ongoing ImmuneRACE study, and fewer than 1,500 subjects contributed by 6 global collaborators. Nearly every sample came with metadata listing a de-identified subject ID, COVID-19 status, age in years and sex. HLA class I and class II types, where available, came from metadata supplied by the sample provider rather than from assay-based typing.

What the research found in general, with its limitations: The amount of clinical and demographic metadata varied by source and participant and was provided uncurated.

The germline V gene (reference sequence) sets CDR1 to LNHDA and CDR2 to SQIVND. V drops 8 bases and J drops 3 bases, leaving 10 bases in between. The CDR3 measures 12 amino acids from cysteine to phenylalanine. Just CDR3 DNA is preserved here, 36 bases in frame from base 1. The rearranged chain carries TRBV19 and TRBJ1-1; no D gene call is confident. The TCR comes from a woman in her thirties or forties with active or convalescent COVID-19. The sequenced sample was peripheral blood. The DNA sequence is TGTGCCAGTGGATACCGGGACACTGAAGCTTTCTTT. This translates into CASGYRDTEAFF.